This TCR beta chain is from a study of CD8+CD57+ T cells in acquired aplastic anemia. Study details: The average for DNA from sorted CD4+ and CD8+ cells was approximately 3.2 ug.

With respect to this clonotype: No antigen is known for it.

Whole-study findings and limits: Both patients and controls carried the same twenty-nine CD8+ CDR3 sequences. Controls did not differ significantly from patients in CD8+ Simpson's diversity.

The CDR3 is 18 amino acids. Genomic DNA served as template for TCR beta VDJ and CDR3 profiling. TCRdb re-called the reads through MiXCR, storing one row per CDR3 protein. There are more than 150,000 distinct CDR3 sequences in the sample; less than 65% occur only once, and around 45% lies in the top ten. This chain connects TRBV12-3 or TRBV12-4 to TRBJ2-5, with 8 bases identical to TRBD2. Input material: sorted CD4+, CD8+, or CD8+CD57+ T cells (not recorded which) from PBMCs. The receptor comes from a human donor with severe aplastic anemia or a healthy control (not recorded which). The CDR3 DNA follows: TGTGCTAGTGGTCAGGACCAAGTGGGAGCGGGGGTCCAAGAGACCCAGTACTTC. Translated, it gives CASGQDQVGAGVQETQYF.